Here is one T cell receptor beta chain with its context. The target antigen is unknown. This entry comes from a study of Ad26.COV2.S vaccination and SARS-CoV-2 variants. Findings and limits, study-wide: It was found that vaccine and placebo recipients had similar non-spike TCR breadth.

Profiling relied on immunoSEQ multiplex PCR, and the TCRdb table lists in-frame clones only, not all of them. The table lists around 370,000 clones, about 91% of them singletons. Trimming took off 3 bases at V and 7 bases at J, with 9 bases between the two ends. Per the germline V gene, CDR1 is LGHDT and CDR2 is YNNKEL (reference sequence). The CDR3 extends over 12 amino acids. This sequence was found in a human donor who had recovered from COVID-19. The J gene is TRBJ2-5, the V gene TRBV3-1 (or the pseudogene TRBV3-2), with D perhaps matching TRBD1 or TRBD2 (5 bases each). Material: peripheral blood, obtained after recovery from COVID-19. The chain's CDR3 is CASSHPRGTQYF. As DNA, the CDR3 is TGTGCCAGCAGCCACCCGAGGGGGACCCAGTACTTC.